The 12 T cell receptor beta chains presented below share a single source sample, sequenced in a study of blood T cell repertoires in COVID-19. Assay used: immunoSEQ multiplex PCR; TCRdb lists only in-frame clones, some missing. The repertoire includes fewer than 300,000 clones, 85% of them detected once, and roughly 15% sits in the top ten. The sequenced sample consisted of peripheral blood. These receptors originate from a human donor in a cohort sampled during active COVID-19.

The chain is built from TRBV7-3 and TRBJ2-1, with 11 nucleotides matching TRBD2. V lost 1 base, J lost 3 bases, and 2 bases stayed unmatched. This CDR3 comprises 16 residues. In germline, CDR1 is SGHTA, CDR2 FQGTGA. The CDR3 DNA follows: TGTGCCAGCAGCTTAATGGGACTAGCGGTCTACAATGAGCAGTTCTTC. Protein: CASSLMGLAVYNEQFF.

The gene calls are TRBV29-1 and TRBJ1-2, with 10 bases that match TRBD1. CDR1 is SQVTM, CDR2 ANQGSEA, per germline. CDR3 length: 12 amino acids. Unmatched junction bases numbered 3, after V lost 7 bases and J lost 4 bases. The CDR3 nucleotides are TGCAGCGCAAGGGACAGGGGCTATGGCTACACCTTC. Its translation is CSARDRGYGYTF.

This chain connects TRBV6-4 to TRBJ2-2; 10 positions agree with TRBD2. The CDR3 extends over 14 amino acids. Germline values: CDR1 MRHNA, CDR2 SNTAGT. V lost 9 bases, J lost 5 bases, and 6 bases stayed unmatched. CDR3 bases: TGTGCCAGACTCCTTAGCGGGGGGACCGGGGAGCTGTTTTTT. Residues: CARLLSGGTGELFF.

The chain uses TRBV27 and TRBJ2-3, with D perhaps matching TRBD1 (5 bases). The CDR3 is 15 amino acids. From germline, CDR1 is MNHEY and CDR2 SMNVEV (reference sequence). With 4 bases removed from V and 11 bases from J, the gap between germline ends came to 22 bases. CDR3 residues: CASSSQDLTPNGQYF. The CDR3, as DNA: TGTGCCAGCAGTTCACAGGATTTAACACCCAATGGGCAGTATTTT.

V is TRBV4-1 and J is TRBJ1-5; 10 positions agree with TRBD1. The germline gives CDR1 MGHRA, CDR2 YSYEKL. With V trimmed by 4 bases and J by 1 base, 10 bases remained unmatched. The CDR3 covers 18 residues. The DNA of the CDR3 is TGCGCCAGCAGCCTGGGGACAGGGGCTTTCTCGAGCAATCAGCCCCAGCATTTT. This sequence encodes CASSLGTGAFSSNQPQHF.

The rearrangement uses TRBV3-1 (or the pseudogene TRBV3-2) and TRBJ1-4; no clear D gene. CDR1 is LGHDT, CDR2 YNNKEL, per germline (reference sequence). The CDR3 contains 14 residues. The V end lost 5 bases, the J end lost 9 bases, and 16 bases lay between the germline ends. The CDR3 nucleotides are TGTGCCAGCAGCGAAGCTGTCTCCGTAAAAAAACTGTTTTTT. Translation: CASSEAVSVKKLFF.

CDR3 in DNA: TGTGCCTGGAGTGGCGCGGTTAGCAATCAGCCCCAGCATTTT. Amino acid sequence: CAWSGAVSNQPQHF. The V and J genes are TRBV30 and TRBJ1-5; no clear D. Germline CDR1 GTSNPN, CDR2 SVGIG (reference sequence). V lost 1 base and J 0 bases, leaving 7 bases between the germline ends. The CDR3 runs to 14 residues.

The genes are TRBV7-9 and TRBJ1-3; weak D call: TRBD1 (6 bases). This CDR3 comprises 13 residues. Trimming took off 8 bases at V and 4 bases at J, with 12 bases between the two ends. The germline V gene encodes CDR1 SEHNR and CDR2 FQNEAQ (reference sequence). CDR3 DNA sequence: TGTGCCAGCCGCGCAGGGGAGGGAAACACCATATATTTT. Translation: CASRAGEGNTIYF.

The chain has TRBV7-2 and TRBJ2-5, with D tentatively TRBD2 (7 bases). CDR3 length: 15 residues. Trimming left V 2 bases short and J 5 bases short, with 15 bases between. Germline V CDR1 and CDR2: SGHTA, FQGNSA. In nucleotides, the CDR3 is TGTGCCAGCAGCTTAAATCGAGGGAGGGGGGAGACCCAGTACTTC. The encoded protein is CASSLNRGRGETQYF. Full variable domain (outside the CDR3, taken from reference TRBV7-2 and TRBJ2-5): GAGVSQSPSNKVTEKGKDVELRCDPISGHTALYWYRQSLGQGLEFLIYFQGNSAPDKSGLPSDRFSAERTGGSVSTLTIQRTQQEDSAVYLCASSLNRGRGETQYFGPGTRLLVL.

This CDR3 is CATSDPARSTGELFF. CDR3 DNA sequence: TGTGCCACCAGTGATCCCGCCAGGTCGACCGGGGAGCTGTTTTTT. The V and J genes are TRBV24-1 and TRBJ2-2; D is undetermined. V lost 3 bases to trimming and J lost 5 bases, with 12 bases between them. Germline lookup yields CDR1 KGHDR and CDR2 SFDVKD. The length of the CDR3 is 15 residues.

This clone has a handful of counts. The chain has TRBV4-1 and TRBJ2-2; possibly TRBD2 for D (5 bases). CDR1 MGHRA and CDR2 YSYEKL come from the germline V gene. The CDR3 length is 14 residues. The germline V and J ends were trimmed by 2 bases and 8 bases, with 12 bases remaining between them. The CDR3 is CASSQKAASGELFF. The CDR3 DNA follows: TGCGCCAGCAGCCAAAAAGCGGCCTCTGGGGAGCTGTTTTTT.

This clone appeared a few times. This rearrangement joins TRBV7-2 to TRBJ1-4, with TRBD1 matching 9 bases. The CDR3 length is 15 residues. From germline, CDR1 is SGHTA and CDR2 FQGNSA. The trim removed 4 bases at V and 7 bases at J, leaving 7 bases unmatched. For the CDR3, the DNA is TGTGCCAGCAGCTCCAACAGGGGGCAGAGTGAAAAACTGTTTTTT. Translation: CASSSNRGQSEKLFF. The complete variable domain, with remaining parts taken from reference TRBV7-2 and TRBJ1-4, reads GAGVSQSPSNKVTEKGKDVELRCDPISGHTALYWYRQSLGQGLEFLIYFQGNSAPDKSGLPSDRFSAERTGGSVSTLTIQRTQQEDSAVYLCASSSNRGQSEKLFFGSGTQLSVL.